This TCR beta chain was found in a study of T cell responses to AZD1222 COVID-19 vaccine. General observations from the study: Reportedly, nearly half of unique spike TCRs recognized epitopes outside B.1.351/B.1.1.7 mutations.

For this clone: Antigen: not known.

Generated by immunoSEQ multiplex PCR, the TCRdb table keeps only in-frame clones and is missing some. Among about 130,000 clones listed, roughly nine tenths were seen once. The ends were cut back, 10 bases at V and 1 base at J, with 10 bases in the middle. The CDR3 consists of 12 residues. The V gene's germline CDR1 is KGHSH and CDR2 LQKENI. Source: peripheral blood, taken on day 0 of AZD1222 vaccination. The chain joins TRBV18 to TRBJ1-1; D perhaps matches TRBD1 (5 bases). This TCR was sampled from an adult in good health. This CDR3 reads CATRTGNTEAFF. CDR3 DNA sequence: TGTGCCACCCGAACAGGGAACACTGAAGCTTTCTTT.